The entry that follows covers one T cell receptor (beta chain) sequence. What it recognizes is unknown. The repertoire was sequenced with immunoSEQ multiplex PCR; TCRdb's copy has only in-frame clones and lacks some. Altogether over 250,000 clones are present, roughly nine tenths being singletons, with the ten largest covering roughly 1.2%. This specimen comes from a study of cytomegalovirus exposure and HLA in healthy donors. Study-wide findings and caveats: The tendency of first-cohort TCR clusters to co-occur in the 100 to 150 validation repertoires was identified by a subsequent analysis.

The CDR3 is made up of 15 amino acids. V lost 1 base, J lost 1 base, and 4 bases stayed unmatched. Germline V gene sequence: CDR1 SQVTM, CDR2 ANQGSEA. The donors were members of the approximately 110-subject validation cohort (separate from the approximately 670-subject first cohort). The material sequenced was PBMCs. V and J are TRBV29-1 and TRBJ2-7; 10 bases are shared with TRBD2. The receptor was isolated from a woman in her 30s in good health and CMV-seropositive. The CDR3 loop is CSVEVLLAGSYEQYF. CDR3 DNA sequence: TGCAGCGTTGAAGTATTACTAGCGGGATCCTACGAGCAGTACTTC.